This T cell receptor (beta chain) appears in the sequencing data of a study of cytomegalovirus exposure and HLA in healthy donors. Regarding the study as a whole: Most TCR sequences were uncommon, yet certain public TCRs appeared in many donors. Among the sequence variants, a highly shared cluster was likely an artifact of sequencing.

About this clone itself: Its specificity is not known.

The PCR made use of 60 Vbeta and 13 Jbeta primers. Repertoires were generated with immunoSEQ multiplex PCR, while TCRdb's copy carries only in-frame clones and drops some. The sample lists around 90,000 clones, around 80% seen once, with about 7.3% in the top ten. Germline V gene sequence: CDR1 MDHEN, CDR2 SYDVKM. There are 16 residues in the CDR3. V was clipped by 5 bases and J by 2 bases, with 15 bases between them. Specimen: PBMCs. The chain links TRBV28 to TRBJ2-2, with D uncertain. The source of this sequence is a man younger than 40 in good health and CMV-seronegative. The CDR3 sequence: CASSHREKINTGELFF. The CDR3 nucleotides are TGTGCCAGCAGTCATCGCGAGAAGATAAACACCGGGGAGCTGTTTTTT.